This TCR beta chain came from a study of control samples from healthy donors and cancer patients. This clone was detected once. Some clones are missing from TCRdb's copy, which holds only in-frame ones; the method was immunoSEQ multiplex PCR. The repertoire holds 100,000 or so clones, with around 82% as singletons. This TCR came from a woman in her forties or fifties in good health. Material: blood.

The CDR3 here is CASSLEASVITDTQYF. Here the CDR3 DNA reads TGTGCCAGCAGCTTAGAGGCGTCGGTCATAACAGATACGCAGTATTTT. The genes are TRBV7-2 and TRBJ2-3; D unresolved. This CDR3 comprises 16 residues. Deletions cut 1 base from V and 3 bases from J, with 14 bases between. Germline V lookup: CDR1 SGHTA, CDR2 FQGNSA.